This TCR beta chain was observed in a study of shared clonotypes between healthy human individuals. Trimming removed 1 base from V and 0 bases from J, with 7 bases in between. The CDR3 has 15 amino acids. Germline loops: CDR1 MDHEN, CDR2 SYDVKM. Assay used: immunoSEQ multiplex PCR; TCRdb lists only in-frame clones, some missing. The top ten hold under 2% of the sample, which has roughly 700,000 clones, roughly 70% seen once. This chain links TRBV28 with TRBJ2-1, with unresolved D. The TCR was taken from a woman in her 30s in good health. Sequences were obtained from memory CD4+ T cells sorted from blood. Subset indicated: CD45RA-negative fraction. Here the CDR3 reads CASSLFPDSYNEQFF. In nucleotides, the CDR3 is TGTGCCAGCAGTTTATTTCCTGACTCCTACAATGAGCAGTTCTTC.